This T cell receptor beta chain was recovered during a study of T cell responses to AZD1222 COVID-19 vaccine. Findings and limits, study-wide: Two AZD1222 administrations were followed by greater Spike-specific TCR breadth and depth. Donors were chiefly white British, with a greater number of females, and clonal diversity was perhaps underestimated. The repertoires were collected only after the peak T cell response.

The data were produced by immunoSEQ multiplex PCR, yet TCRdb's version contains in-frame clones alone and is incomplete. This table holds tens of thousands of clones, 90% found once. Trimming took off 4 bases at V and 0 bases at J, with 1 base between the two ends. The CDR3 loop spans 11 amino acids. The germline gives CDR1 PRHDT, CDR2 FYEKMQ (reference sequence). As for this clone: What it recognizes is unknown.

This clonotype was sampled from an adult who received the AZD1222 COVID-19 vaccine. Sequenced here: peripheral blood, sampled 28 days after the second AZD1222 dose. The V and J genes are TRBV13 and TRBJ2-7, with D hard to call. The CDR3 region is CASSYSYEQYF. As DNA, the CDR3 is TGTGCCAGCAGCTACTCCTACGAGCAGTACTTC.